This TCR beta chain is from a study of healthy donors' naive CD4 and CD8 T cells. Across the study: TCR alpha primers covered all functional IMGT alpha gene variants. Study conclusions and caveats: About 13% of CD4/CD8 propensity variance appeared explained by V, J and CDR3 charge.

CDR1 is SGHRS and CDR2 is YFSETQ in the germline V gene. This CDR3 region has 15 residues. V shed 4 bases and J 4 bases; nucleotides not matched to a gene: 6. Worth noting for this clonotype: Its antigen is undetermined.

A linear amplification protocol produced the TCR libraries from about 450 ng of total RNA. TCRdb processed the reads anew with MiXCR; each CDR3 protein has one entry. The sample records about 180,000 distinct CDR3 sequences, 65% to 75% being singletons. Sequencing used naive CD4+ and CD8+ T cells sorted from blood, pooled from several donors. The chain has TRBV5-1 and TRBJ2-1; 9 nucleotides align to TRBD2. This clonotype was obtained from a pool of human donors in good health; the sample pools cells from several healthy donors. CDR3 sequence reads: CASSPRLAEYNEQFF. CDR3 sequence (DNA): TGCGCCAGCAGCCCAAGACTAGCGGAGTACAATGAGCAGTTCTTC.